These 16 T cell receptor beta chains came from one sample sequenced in a study of tumor-infiltrating lymphocytes in primary liver carcinoma. The investigators made TCR beta cDNA from approximately 0.5 ug total RNA, using a constant-region primer. For TCR beta, libraries were produced by three nested multiplex PCR rounds using slightly modified ARM-PCR. TRBV1-TRBV30 forward primers and a C-beta reverse primer were used in the first two PCR rounds, which each ran for about 10 cycles. TCRdb fed the multiplex PCR reads into MiXCR, producing one record per CDR3 protein. Of some 320,000 distinct CDR3 sequences listed, roughly 60% are singletons. Germline DNA was also extracted, and blood RNA derived from unsorted whole blood. The sequencing sample was made of peripheral blood. The receptors were sampled from a man aged 35-49 years with primary liver carcinoma and hepatitis B virus infection.

This clonotype was detected only a few times. V and J are TRBV4-1 and TRBJ2-7; weak D call: TRBD2 (5 bases). The CDR3 spans 16 residues. Trimming pared 1 base from V and 0 bases from J, leaving 13 bases between. Per germline, CDR1 MGHRA and CDR2 YSYEKL. CDR3 sequence reads: CASSQGASHSSYEQYF. CDR3 DNA sequence: TGCGCCAGCAGCCAAGGGGCTAGCCATAGCTCCTACGAGCAGTACTTC.

This clonotype was detected only once. The rearrangement links TRBV28 to TRBJ2-7; TRBD2 matches at 10 bases. V dropped 5 bases and J dropped 6; count of bases not matched to a gene: 10. This CDR3 has 15 amino acids. CDR1 is MDHEN, CDR2 SYDVKM, per germline. The DNA of the CDR3 is TGTGCCAGCAGTGGGTCTAGCGGGAGCTCCAGCGAGCAGTACTTC. This gives the protein CASSGSSGSSSEQYF.

Comment on this clonotype: The conserved closing phenylalanine or tryptophan is absent in this CDR3, likely reflecting a read error. The rearrangement links TRBV11-2 to TRBJ2-7, with 8 bases that match TRBD2. CDR3 length: 17 residues. Germline V gene lookup returns CDR1 SGHAT and CDR2 FQNNGV. The CDR3 is CASSFGPAGVLVYEQYS. CDR3 nucleotide sequence: TGTGCCAGCAGCTTCGGACCAGCGGGAGTTCTCGTCTACGAACAGTACTCC.

Regarding this clonotype: A read error is possible here, since a much larger clone lies one base away. DNA for the CDR3: TGTGCCACCAGCCAAGAATCAGGGAATTGGGGAATCACAGATACGCAGTATTTT. This translates into CATSQESGNWGITDTQYF. The chain has TRBV4-2 and TRBJ2-3, with a weak D call TRBD1 (5 bases). Germline V gene sequence: CDR1 LGHNA, CDR2 YNFKEQ. CDR3 length: 18 amino acids.

To note about this clonotype: It may be a read error: a sequence one base away is much more abundant. The CDR3 spells CASSSVFNIQYF. CDR3 DNA sequence: TGTGCCAGCAGTTCGGTCTTCAACATTCAGTACTTC. The chain carries TRBV6-1 and TRBJ2-4, with unresolved D. The CDR3 has 12 amino acids. Germline V CDR1 and CDR2: MNHNS, SASEGT. V was cut by 5 bases and J by 7 bases, with 9 bases left in between.

On this clonotype: Given a much more abundant clone one base away, this may be a read error. The genes are TRBV12-3 or TRBV12-4 and TRBJ2-3; the D gene is possibly TRBD2 (7 bases). The length of the CDR3 is 14 residues. The CDR3 coding sequence is TGTGACAGCACCCGGGGGGCTTTCACAGATACGCAGTATTTT. Translation: CDSTRGAFTDTQYF.

A note on this clonotype: A much more abundant neighbour one base away suggests this may be a read error. The conserved final phenylalanine or tryptophan is absent from the CDR3, which likely points to a read error. The chain joins TRBV4-3 to TRBJ1-1; D may be TRBD1 (5 bases). This CDR3 region has 16 residues. V was clipped by 1 base and J by 1 base, with 13 bases between them. The germline V gene has CDR1 LGHNA and CDR2 YSLEER. The CDR3 protein is CASSQGRAGQNTEAFL. The CDR3 nucleotides read TGCGCCAGCAGCCAAGGGCGGGCAGGGCAGAACACTGAAGCTTTCTTG.

About this clonotype itself: A much larger clone sits a single nucleotide away, making a read error possible. V gene TRBV6-6 combines with J gene TRBJ1-5; no clear D gene. This CDR3 is 16 amino acids long. Per the germline V gene, CDR1 is MNHNY and CDR2 is SVGAGI (reference sequence). The CDR3 protein is CASRQTGEGSNRPQHF. CDR3 DNA sequence: TGTGCCAGCAGACAGACTGGGGAGGGCTCCAATCGGCCCCAGCATTTT.

Comment on this clonotype: With a much larger clone just one base away, this may be a read error. This chain links TRBV29-1 with TRBJ1-2, with TRBD1 matching over 9 bases. V lost 3 bases and J lost 4; bases outside the gene matches: 9. Germline-derived CDR1 and CDR2 are SQVTM and ANQGSEA. The CDR3 has 15 amino acids. CDR3 DNA sequence: TGCAGCGTTGATCCTCCGGGACAGGGTAGCTATGGCTACACCTTC. It yields the protein CSVDPPGQGSYGYTF.

The chain links TRBV11-2 to TRBJ2-1; TRBD2 matches 13 bases. J was trimmed by 9 bases and V by 5 bases; bases with no gene match: 7. This CDR3 comprises 15 residues. The germline V gene encodes CDR1 SGHAT and CDR2 FQNNGV. The CDR3 bases are TGTGCCAGCAGCCCCGGACTAGCGGGAGATGGTGAGCAGTTCTTC. It yields the protein CASSPGLAGDGEQFF.

The sample holds many counts of this clonotype. The V call is TRBV4-1, the J call TRBJ2-2, with D perhaps TRBD2 (6 bases). The germline CDR1 and CDR2 sequences are MGHRA and YSYEKL. This CDR3 spans 14 amino acids. V lost 2 bases and J 6 bases, leaving 10 bases between the germline ends. The CDR3 bases are TGCGCCAGCAGCCAACGACTAGGTTCCGGGGAGCTGTTTTTT. As protein: CASSQRLGSGELFF.

This clonotype was detected a few times. CDR3: CASSRSPRDYYEQYF. For the CDR3, the DNA is TGTGCCAGCAGCCGAAGCCCTCGGGACTACTACGAGCAGTACTTC. The J gene is TRBJ2-7, the V gene TRBV5-6, with 7 nucleotides matching TRBD2. The CDR3 runs to 15 residues. The V and J ends lost 4 bases and 3 bases, in that order; junction bases with no gene match: 10. The germline CDR1 and CDR2 sequences are SGHDT and YYEEEE.

Ten or more counts support this clonotype. This chain uses TRBV29-1 with TRBJ2-7; maybe TRBD2 (6 bases). The germline CDR1 and CDR2 sequences are SQVTM and ANQGSEA. Trimming stripped 3 bases from V and 4 bases from J, with 10 bases between. CDR3 length: 12 amino acids. The CDR3 region has the DNA TGCAGCGTTGAGTCGGGGGAGTACGAGCAGTACTTC. It translates to CSVESGEYEQYF.

The rearrangement uses TRBV18 and TRBJ1-6; D is possibly TRBD1 (6 bases). Germline assignment: CDR1 KGHSH and CDR2 LQKENI. This CDR3 is built from 14 residues. Trimming stripped 5 bases from V and 8 bases from J, with 13 bases between. CDR3 in amino acids: CASSSGGRDSPLHF. The CDR3, as DNA: TGTGCCAGCTCATCGGGGGGCCGGGATTCACCCCTCCACTTT.

Points on this clonotype: Being one base from a much bigger clone, this may be a read error. This sequence joins TRBV6-4 and TRBJ2-4; perhaps TRBD1 as D (6 bases). CDR3 length: 14 residues. V lost 6 bases to trimming and J lost 9 bases, with 18 bases between them. CDR1 and CDR2 (germline): MRHNA, SNTAGT. The CDR3 loop reads CASSHDRSGGIQYF. DNA of the CDR3: TGTGCCAGCAGCCATGACAGGTCCGGCGGCATTCAGTACTTC.

The chain links TRBV5-1 to TRBJ2-1, with TRBD1 matching over 8 bases. The CDR3 runs 17 residues. Germline V gene lookup returns CDR1 SGHRS and CDR2 YFSETQ. V was pared by 4 bases and J by 5 bases, with 14 bases of the junction left unmatched. The CDR3 bases are TGCGCCAGCAGCCCCGGACAGGGAGTGGGGCTGAACAATGAGCAGTTCTTC. Amino acid sequence: CASSPGQGVGLNNEQFF. The variable domain in full, with the rest retrieved from reference TRBV5-1 and TRBJ2-1, is KAGVTQTPRYLIKTRGQQVTLSCSPISGHRSVSWYQQTPGQGLQFLFEYFSETQRNKGNFPGRFSGRQFSNSRSEMNVSTLELGDSALYLCASSPGQGVGLNNEQFFGPGTRLTVL.